This section outlines one T cell receptor beta chain sequence together with its context. What this receptor recognizes is not known. No base qualities exist here, and no much larger clone lies one base off it. The time point label, as the study defines it: cells obtained before transplantation from donor or recipient. CD3+CD4+ and CD3+CD8+ populations were FACS-sorted from unstimulated pre-transplant donor and recipient cells taken from spleen or lymph nodes. The CDR3, from cysteine to phenylalanine, totals 12 residues. Only the CDR3 region is kept as DNA, spanning 36 bases read in frame from base 1. Between the V and J ends, shortened by 1 base and 6 bases respectively, the junction contains 7 bases. In the germline V gene (reference sequence), CDR1 corresponds to LNHDA and CDR2 to SQIVND. The entry originates in a study of graft-versus-host responses after intestinal transplantation (dated by TCRdb to about 2021). For the wider study: The transplants that recipients got were multivisceral, liver-intestinal, or isolated intestinal. A peak of at least 4% donor T cells among recipient peripheral blood mononuclear cells was the definition used for donor T cell macrochimerism. Rather than going through the commercial service, samples from a few later patients were sequenced in-house on an Illumina MiSeq and processed with MiXCR. Anti-thymocyte globulin induction was given to all recipients, followed by maintenance tacrolimus and steroids for about 3 years. After intestinal transplantation, graft-versus-host and host-versus-graft alloreactive T cell clones were followed in the graft, circulation and bone marrow using bulk TCR-beta CDR3 sequencing. To identify alloreactive clones, pre-transplant mixed lymphocyte reaction products were sequenced and then compared with unstimulated pre-transplant donor and recipient T cells. A cohort of 20 to 25 intestinal transplant recipients, including one retransplant, was enrolled, and a few patients lacking pretransplant specimens were excluded.

Libraries were prepared through the immunoSEQ multiplex PCR assay. In most patients, genomic DNA was isolated using the Qiagen DNeasy Blood and Tissue Kit and sent frozen to Adaptive Biotechnologies for TCR sequencing. Adaptive Biotechnologies carried out high-throughput TCR-beta CDR3 sequencing of genomic DNA for most patients. Per the original workflow: TCR sequencing data were retrieved from Adaptive's ImmunoSEQ software for some 17 patients, whereas three other patients were processed with MiXCR and VDJtools. CD4 versus CD8 sorting errors were corrected by removing sequences found in both subsets at a frequency ratio below 5:1. CDR3 nucleotide sequences shared by donor and recipient were removed because the origin of these sequences could not be assigned. To be classed as alloreactive, a clone needed at least 2-fold expansion over unstimulated cells and a minimum CFSE-low frequency of 0.002% (template counts) or 0.001% (read counts). Clones detected in sequenced pre-transplant spleen, lymph node, or MLR CFSE-low populations of the donor or recipient were defined as mappable. Cumulative frequency of alloreactive clones was calculated as a percentage of all sequences weighted by copy number. Not all clones reach the TCRdb copy of this immuneACCESS table, which keeps in-frame sequences only. Checked studies attribute under half of the gap to unresolved V genes and leave the rest unexplained. V, J and clone size are taken as reported in that table, and D and trimming were inferred from the DNA itself. The sample table shows around 100,000 clones, and 90% to 95% are seen once. The ten largest make up approximately 1.2% of the sample.

Points the paper makes about the study in general: Early after transplant, peak levels of circulating GvH clones were associated with declines in HvG clones. GvH clones were detected in recipient bone marrow, and some appeared earlier in ileal mucosa or blood, consistent with an intestinal mucosal origin. High GvH to HvG T cell clonal ratios were observed in the allografts of patients with donor T cell macrochimerism. Conclusions were limited by the relatively low number and heterogeneity of intestinal transplant patients.

The clonotype was recovered from a human donor who was the organ donor for an intestinal transplant. Sample: unstimulated CD8+ T cells sorted from spleen or lymph node cells, taken before transplant. The receptor chain draws on TRBV19 and TRBJ2-7; the D gene is possibly TRBD1, with 5 bases matching. The sequenced DNA: TGTGCCAGTAGTATAGGACAGTCCGAGCAGTACTTC. The translation is CASSIGQSEQYF.